The rows below give T cell receptor beta chains drawn from one sample of a study of blood T cell repertoires in COVID-19. Repertoires were generated with immunoSEQ multiplex PCR, while TCRdb's copy carries only in-frame clones and drops some. This sample has approximately 240,000 clones; just under 85% occur once, and the top ten carry 4%. The sample was peripheral blood. These receptors all stem from a man aged 45-60 years with acute or convalescent COVID-19. The CDR3 runs from the conserved cysteine through the conserved F or W. The D gene is left open where the match is weak. The size entry is marked missing in some rows and otherwise reads once, few, many or a size class.

TRBJ1-5,14,.,TRBV6-6,.,CASTPDSDNQPQHF,TGTGCCAGCACCCCAGACAGCGACAATCAGCCCCAGCATTTT
TRBJ1-5,13,.,TRBV30,.,CAWTAAARSPQHF,TGTGCCTGGACCGCGGCGGCGCGTTCGCCCCAGCATTTT
TRBJ1-6,15,.,TRBV7-2,.,CASSPGGGMNSPLHF,TGTGCCAGCAGCCCCGGGGGGGGGATGAATTCACCCCTCCACTTT
TRBJ2-1,16,.,TRBV18,.,CASSPPMRADYNEQFF,TGTGCCAGCTCACCACCGATGCGGGCCGACTACAATGAGCAGTTCTTC
TRBJ1-1,14,.,TRBV6-2/TRBV6-3,.,CASSYLGAATEAFF,TGTGCCAGCAGTTACTTGGGGGCGGCCACTGAAGCTTTCTTT
TRBJ2-2,14,.,TRBV3-1/TRBV3-2,few,CASSPTANTGELFF,TGTGCCAGCAGCCCGACAGCGAACACCGGGGAGCTGTTTTTT
TRBJ1-2,13,TRBD1,TRBV9,.,CASSPRTGDGYTF,TGTGCCAGCAGCCCAAGGACAGGAGACGGCTACACCTTC
TRBJ1-4,14,TRBD1,TRBV5-5,.,CASTPGQNNEKLFF,TGTGCCAGCACCCCGGGACAGAATAATGAAAAACTGTTTTTT
TRBJ1-3,17,.,TRBV6-1,.,CASSERAGAISGNTIYF,TGTGCCAGCAGTGAAAGGGCAGGGGCCATCTCTGGAAACACCATATATTTT
TRBJ1-1,15,.,TRBV5-1,once,CASSQQDGRNTEAFF,TGCGCCAGCAGTCAACAGGACGGAAGGAACACTGAAGCTTTCTTT
TRBJ2-1,16,TRBD2,TRBV19,.,CASRSLAGVSYNEQFF,TGTGCCAGTAGGTCACTAGCGGGGGTATCCTACAATGAGCAGTTCTTC
TRBJ2-1,15,TRBD2,TRBV19,.,CASSIGTSSYNEQFF,TGTGCCAGTAGTATTGGGACTAGCTCATACAATGAGCAGTTCTTC
TRBJ2-2,16,TRBD2,TRBV10-3,.,CAISGTSGLNTGELFF,TGTGCCATCAGCGGGACTAGCGGGTTGAACACCGGGGAGCTGTTTTTT
TRBJ2-1,18,.,TRBV14,.,CASSRQTGQTLSYNEQFF,TGTGCCAGCAGCCGGCAGACGGGACAAACCCTCTCCTACAATGAGCAGTTCTTC
TRBJ2-7,14,.,TRBV30,.,CAWSVKGEGYEQYF,TGTGCCTGGAGTGTTAAGGGGGAAGGCTACGAGCAGTACTTC
TRBJ2-4,16,.,TRBV5-1,.,CASSLDRPGAKNIQYF,TGCGCCAGCAGCCTCGACAGGCCAGGGGCCAAAAACATTCAGTACTTC
TRBJ2-7,16,.,TRBV5-1,.,CASSPTFRGGLDEQYF,TGCGCCAGCAGCCCAACATTCCGGGGTGGCCTAGACGAGCAGTACTTC
TRBJ1-5,13,.,TRBV30,.,CAWSQGLAQPQHF,TGTGCCTGGTCGCAGGGGCTAGCTCAGCCCCAGCATTTT
TRBJ1-2,13,.,TRBV10-3,.,CAISGRRVEGYTF,TGTGCCATCAGTGGTCGCAGGGTCGAGGGCTACACCTTC
TRBJ2-1,17,TRBD1,TRBV19,.,CASSSFRTGSSYNEQFF,TGTGCCAGTAGTTCCTTCCGGACAGGGAGCTCCTACAATGAGCAGTTCTTC
TRBJ1-1,16,.,TRBV6-5,.,CASSYSNGRVNTEAFF,TGTGCCAGCAGTTACTCGAATGGGAGGGTGAACACTGAAGCTTTCTTT
TRBJ2-7,12,.,TRBV11-2,.,CASSLAYYEQYF,TGTGCCAGCAGCCTCGCCTACTACGAGCAGTACTTC
TRBJ2-3,14,.,TRBV6-6,.,CASSYLTYTDTQYF,TGTGCCAGCAGTTATCTGACTTACACAGATACGCAGTATTTT
TRBJ1-5,14,.,TRBV6-5,.,CASSPGVYGQPQHF,TGTGCCAGCAGCCCGGGGGTGTATGGTCAGCCCCAGCATTTT
TRBJ2-7,11,.,TRBV2,.,CASTGLYEQYF,TGTGCCAGCACAGGGCTTTACGAGCAGTACTTC
TRBJ2-1,17,.,TRBV3-1/TRBV3-2,.,CASSQETVSGSYNEQFF,TGTGCCAGCAGCCAAGAGACTGTATCCGGCTCCTACAATGAGCAGTTCTTC
TRBJ2-7,13,.,TRBV6-5,.,CASEGFYSYEQYF,TGTGCCAGTGAGGGATTCTACTCCTACGAGCAGTACTTC
TRBJ1-1,15,.,TRBV6-4,few,CASREQGTSHLEAFF,TGTGCCAGCAGGGAACAGGGAACTTCCCATTTAGAAGCTTTCTTT
TRBJ1-1,12,.,TRBV7-3,.,CASSSAGGRAFF,TGTGCCAGCAGCTCAGCGGGGGGACGAGCTTTCTTT
TRBJ2-7,15,TRBD2,TRBV28,.,CASSSNSGRAGEQYF,TGTGCCAGCAGCTCCAATAGCGGGAGGGCCGGCGAGCAGTACTTC
TRBJ1-3,15,.,TRBV11-2,.,CASSSRGPPANTIYF,TGTGCCAGCAGCTCAAGAGGGCCCCCTGCGAACACCATATATTTT
TRBJ2-5,16,TRBD2,TRBV5-1,.,CASSFGTSGGMETQYF,TGCGCCAGCAGCTTCGGGACTAGCGGGGGGATGGAGACCCAGTACTTC
TRBJ2-3,15,.,TRBV7-2,.,CASSLALERTDTQYF,TGTGCCAGCAGCTTAGCACTAGAGCGCACAGATACGCAGTATTTT
TRBJ1-2,13,.,TRBV12-3/TRBV12-4,.,CASRRDTNYGYTF,TGTGCCAGCAGACGGGACACCAACTATGGCTACACCTTC
TRBJ1-3,15,.,TRBV27,.,CASSLAGLGRNTIYF,TGTGCCAGCAGTTTGGCGGGACTCGGAAGAAACACCATATATTTT
TRBJ1-1,15,TRBD1,TRBV3-1/TRBV3-2,.,CASSRGTAEGTEAFF,TGTGCCAGCAGCCGAGGGACAGCCGAGGGCACTGAAGCTTTCTTT
TRBJ2-7,14,.,TRBV7-6,.,CASSLGSPSYEQYF,TGTGCCAGCAGCTTAGGCAGTCCTTCCTACGAGCAGTACTTC
TRBJ1-5,14,TRBD1,TRBV10-3,once,CATQSGQAGQPQHF,TGTGCCACGCAGTCGGGACAGGCGGGGCAGCCCCAGCATTTT
TRBJ2-4,13,.,TRBV2,.,CASSESTKNIQYF,TGTGCCAGCAGTGAATCGACTAAAAACATTCAGTACTTC
TRBJ2-1,11,.,TRBV7-2,.,CASSFSYEQFF,TGTGCCAGCAGCTTTTCCTATGAGCAGTTCTTC
TRBJ2-7,17,TRBD2,TRBV4-1,.,CASSQEGTSGITYEQYF,TGCGCCAGCAGCCAAGAGGGTACTAGCGGGATTACCTACGAGCAGTACTTC
TRBJ1-1,13,.,TRBV21-1,.,CASGGGQGTEAFF,TGTGCCAGCGGGGGGGGACAGGGCACTGAAGCTTTCTTT
TRBJ1-5,13,.,TRBV2,.,CASSEQPDQPQHF,TGTGCCAGCAGTGAGCAACCGGATCAGCCCCAGCATTTT
TRBJ1-5,15,TRBD1,TRBV6-5,few,CASRHRGGSNQPQHF,TGTGCCAGCAGGCACAGGGGAGGTTCCAATCAGCCCCAGCATTTT
TRBJ1-4,14,.,TRBV25-1,.,CASRRGGESEKLFF,TGTGCCAGCCGGCGAGGAGGCGAGAGTGAAAAACTGTTTTTT
TRBJ2-7,16,TRBD1,TRBV28,.,CASSAYSGTGTYEQYF,TGTGCCAGCAGTGCGTATTCCGGGACAGGGACCTACGAGCAGTACTTC
TRBJ2-3,16,TRBD1,TRBV14,.,CASSQTLTGGRDTQYF,TGTGCCAGCAGCCAAACTTTGACAGGGGGCAGAGATACGCAGTATTTT
TRBJ1-4,18,TRBD1,TRBV5-1,once,CASSLGFTRTGYGEKLFF,TGCGCCAGCAGCTTGGGATTTACCAGGACAGGGTATGGCGAAAAACTGTTTTTT
TRBJ1-5,13,TRBD1,TRBV6-6,.,CASTGGGKQPQHF,TGTGCCAGTACAGGGGGTGGGAAGCAGCCCCAGCATTTT
TRBJ1-2,14,TRBD1,TRBV5-4,.,CASSLEDRVGGYTF,TGTGCCAGCAGCTTGGAGGACAGGGTGGGTGGCTACACCTTC
TRBJ2-7,15,TRBD2,TRBV2,.,CASSDAGLAGGKQYF,TGTGCCAGCAGTGATGCTGGACTAGCGGGAGGGAAGCAGTACTTC
TRBJ2-7,15,TRBD2,TRBV19,.,CASSSPGGGSYEQYF,TGTGCCAGTAGTAGCCCCGGCGGGGGTTCCTACGAGCAGTACTTC
TRBJ2-3,14,.,TRBV18,.,CASSPPGGSDTQYF,TGTGCCAGCTCACCACCGGGGGGTTCAGATACGCAGTATTTT
TRBJ1-2,14,.,TRBV11-1,.,CASSHGDPYNGYTF,TGTGCCAGCAGCCACGGGGATCCTTACAACGGCTACACCTTC
TRBJ2-7,15,TRBD1,TRBV27,few,CANRDRGSQIYEQYF,TGTGCCAACCGGGACAGGGGCTCCCAAATCTACGAGCAGTACTTC
TRBJ2-7,13,TRBD1,TRBV19,.,CASDPGQGYEQYF,TGTGCCAGTGACCCGGGACAGGGCTACGAGCAGTACTTC
TRBJ2-7,15,.,TRBV19,once,CASTQGGGPSYEQYF,TGTGCCAGTACCCAGGGCGGCGGTCCCTCCTACGAGCAGTACTTC
TRBJ2-7,16,.,TRBV3-1/TRBV3-2,.,CASSQGLGGQYYEQYF,TGTGCCAGCAGCCAAGGACTTGGAGGCCAGTACTACGAGCAGTACTTC